The clone carrying this TCR beta chain was picked up one time. The sample belongs to a study of blood T cell repertoires in COVID-19. In the study overall: Two negative PCRs, clearance, or symptom resolution characterized the recovered Cohort 3 donors. Researchers got acute and convalescent COVID-19 samples from the United States, Italy and Spain.

Looked up from germline, CDR1 is SGHAT and CDR2 is FQNNGV. This CDR3 comprises 13 residues. V gave up 8 bases and J gave up 3 bases; unmatched junction bases: 5. Authors' processing steps: Amplification from reference gene primers served as the basis for estimated nucleated cell counts. The table came from immunoSEQ multiplex PCR; TCRdb's copy has only in-frame clones and leaves some out. V and J calls and clone size are given by that table; D and trimming were obtained from the DNA. The sample yields about 190,000 clones, more than 85% seen once. The chain recombines TRBV11-2 with TRBJ2-7, with 9 bases that match TRBD2. The sample taken for sequencing was PBMCs or T cells enriched from blood (not recorded which). This clonotype was sampled from a woman in her forties in a cohort exposed to, infected with or recovered from COVID-19 (not recorded which). The CDR3 DNA reads TGTGCCAGCTGCGAGACTAGCGGCTACGAGCAGTACTTC. This gives the protein CASCETSGYEQYF. Full variable domain (rest looked up from reference TRBV11-2 and TRBJ2-7): EAGVAQSPRYKIIEKRQSVAFWCNPISGHATLYWYQQILGQGPKLLIQFQNNGVVDDSQLPKDRFSAERLKGVDSTLKIQPAKLEDSAVYLCASCETSGYEQYFGPGTRLTVT.